The TCR beta chain described here comes from a study of blood T cells in healthy people across ages. As regards this clonotype: What it recognizes is unknown.

Next came a second PCR, run for 7 to 11 cycles, which used a sample-barcoded 5' primer along with a J-beta primer mix. A tag from a template-switch adaptor with 12 random nucleotides marked each cDNA molecule. TCRdb re-analysed the 5' RACE reads in MiXCR, keeping a single row per CDR3 protein. The data show fewer than 1,000,000 distinct CDR3 sequences, around 50% seen once. Notes on the study in general: Changes in expanded clonotypes were possibly confounded, as the CMV status of donors was unknown.

The sequence came from an elderly man in good health. Material for sequencing was blood.

The CDR3 DNA reads TGTGCCAGCGTCCGGGACAGGCAAGAGACCCAGTACTTC. Translation: CASVRDRQETQYF. This chain connects TRBV2 to TRBJ2-5; TRBD1 agrees at 8 bases. V dropped 8 bases and J dropped 2; count of bases not matched to a gene: 4. The CDR3 contains 13 residues. In germline, CDR1 is SNHLY, CDR2 FYNNEI.